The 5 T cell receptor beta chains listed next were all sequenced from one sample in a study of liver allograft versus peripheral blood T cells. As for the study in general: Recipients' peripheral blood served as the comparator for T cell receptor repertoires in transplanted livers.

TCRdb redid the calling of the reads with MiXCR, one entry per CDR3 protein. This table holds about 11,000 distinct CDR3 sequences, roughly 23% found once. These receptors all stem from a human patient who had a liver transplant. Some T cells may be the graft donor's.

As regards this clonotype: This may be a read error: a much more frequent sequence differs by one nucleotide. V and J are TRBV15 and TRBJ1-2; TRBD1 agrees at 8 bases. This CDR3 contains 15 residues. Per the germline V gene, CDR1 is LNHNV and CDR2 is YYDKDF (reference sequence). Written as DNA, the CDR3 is TGTGCCACCAGCAGATCCGGACAGGGAAACTATGGCAACACCTTC. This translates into CATSRSGQGNYGNTF.

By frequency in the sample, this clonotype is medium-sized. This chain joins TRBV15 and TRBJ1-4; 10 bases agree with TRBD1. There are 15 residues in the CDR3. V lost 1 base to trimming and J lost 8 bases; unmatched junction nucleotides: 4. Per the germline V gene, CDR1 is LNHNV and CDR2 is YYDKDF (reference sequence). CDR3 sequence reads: CATSRGQGAVEKLFF. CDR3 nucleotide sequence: TGTGCCACCAGCAGAGGACAGGGGGCGGTCGAAAAACTGTTTTTT.

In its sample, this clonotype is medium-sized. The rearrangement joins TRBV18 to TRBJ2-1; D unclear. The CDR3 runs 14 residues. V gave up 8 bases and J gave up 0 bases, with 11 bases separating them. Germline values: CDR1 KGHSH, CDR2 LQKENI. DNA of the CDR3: TGTGCCAGCACATATACCCGCTCCTACAATGAGCAGTTCTTC. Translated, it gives CASTYTRSYNEQFF.

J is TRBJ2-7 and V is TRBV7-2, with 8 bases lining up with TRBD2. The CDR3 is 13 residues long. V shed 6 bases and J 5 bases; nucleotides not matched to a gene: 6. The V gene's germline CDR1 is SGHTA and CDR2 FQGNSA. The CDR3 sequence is CASRRTSSHEQYF. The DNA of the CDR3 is TGTGCCAGCAGGCGGACTAGCAGCCACGAGCAGTACTTC.

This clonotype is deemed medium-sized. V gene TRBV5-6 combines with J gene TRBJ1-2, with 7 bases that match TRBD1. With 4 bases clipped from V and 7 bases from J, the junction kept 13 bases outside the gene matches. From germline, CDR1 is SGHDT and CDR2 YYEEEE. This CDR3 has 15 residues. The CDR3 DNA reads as TGTGCCAGCAGCATCCTCAGGGGGAAGAGTGGTGGCTACACCTTC. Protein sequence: CASSILRGKSGGYTF.